These 11 T cell receptor beta chains were all obtained from the same sample, sequenced in a study of blood T cell repertoires in COVID-19. The protocol was immunoSEQ multiplex PCR, while the TCRdb copy is restricted to in-frame clones and leaves out a portion. The sample carries 250,000 to 350,000 clones, nearly 90% recorded once. Sequences were obtained from PBMCs or T cells enriched from blood (not recorded which). The receptors shown here come from a woman aged 25-40 years who had recovered from COVID-19.

This clone appeared a single time. The chain uses TRBV28 and TRBJ2-5; tentatively, D is TRBD1 (5 bases). The V end lost 6 bases, the J end lost 1 base, and 18 bases lay between the germline ends. The CDR3 covers 16 residues. From germline, CDR1 is MDHEN and CDR2 SYDVKM. CDR3 nucleotide sequence: TGTGCCAGCAGCCTCTGGGATACAGGAGTCCAAGAGACCCAGTACTTC. Protein sequence: CASSLWDTGVQETQYF.

This clone has a single count. J is TRBJ1-5 and V is TRBV27, with TRBD1 matching 9 bases. V lost 4 bases to trimming and J lost 6 bases; unmatched junction nucleotides: 4. Germline values: CDR1 MNHEY, CDR2 SMNVEV (reference sequence). This CDR3 comprises 14 residues. CDR3 nucleotides: TGTGCCAGCAGTTGGACAGGGGCTAGTCAGCCCCAGCATTTT. Protein sequence: CASSWTGASQPQHF.

On this clone: At one of its ends the junction is not consistent with the germline gene, which may arise from a read error. The chain recombines TRBV7-7 with TRBJ2-5, with TRBD1 identical over 10 bases. CDR3 length equals 15 residues. Germline assignment: CDR1 SSHAT and CDR2 FNYEAQ (reference sequence). CDR3 coding DNA: TGTGCTAGCAGCTCAGGGGGGACAGGGGAAGAGACCCAGTACTTC. This encodes CASSSGGTGEETQYF.

The chain is built from TRBV19 and TRBJ2-1; D is ambiguous. This CDR3 has 15 amino acids. Germline-derived CDR1 and CDR2 are LNHDA and SQIVND (reference sequence). V dropped 6 bases and J dropped 2 bases, with 14 bases sitting between them. The CDR3 nucleotides read TGTGCCAGTAGGCCCCGCCGAGATCCCTACAATGAGCAGTTCTTC. Amino acids: CASRPRRDPYNEQFF.

This clone was seen a few times. V gene TRBV5-1 combines with J gene TRBJ2-7; 8 nucleotides line up with TRBD1. Per germline, CDR1 SGHRS and CDR2 YFSETQ. There are 15 residues in the CDR3. V shed 4 bases and J 2 bases; nucleotides not matched to a gene: 8. CDR3 in DNA: TGCGCCAGCAGCCCCCAGGGGGCGATAACCTACGAGCAGTACTTC. It translates to CASSPQGAITYEQYF.

The genes are TRBV27 and TRBJ1-2; 7 bases line up with TRBD1. This CDR3 spans 15 amino acids. Germline CDR1 and CDR2: MNHEY and SMNVEV (reference sequence). Trimming took 5 bases from V and 1 from J; bases not matched to a gene: 7. This CDR3 is CASSRDRDVNYGYTF. CDR3 in DNA: TGTGCCAGCAGTCGAGACAGGGACGTTAACTATGGCTACACCTTC.

The V call is TRBV7-2, the J call TRBJ1-6, with a tentative D call TRBD1 (6 bases). Germline-derived CDR1 and CDR2 are SGHTA and FQGNSA. The CDR3 runs to 15 residues. Trimming left V 5 bases short and J 7 bases short, with 15 bases between. This CDR3 reads CASSGRGAGNSPLHF. CDR3 nucleotide sequence: TGTGCCAGCAGCGGTCGGGGGGCAGGCAATTCACCCCTCCACTTT. Full variable domain (rest looked up from reference TRBV7-2 and TRBJ1-6): GAGVSQSPSNKVTEKGKDVELRCDPISGHTALYWYRQSLGQGLEFLIYFQGNSAPDKSGLPSDRFSAERTGGSVSTLTIQRTQQEDSAVYLCASSGRGAGNSPLHFGNGTRLTVT.

This chain uses TRBV3-1 (or the pseudogene TRBV3-2) with TRBJ2-7; D is undetermined. Trimming removed 1 base at V and 2 bases at J, with 3 bases between. Germline CDR1 reads LGHDT; CDR2 reads YNNKEL (reference sequence). The length of the CDR3 is 12 residues. The CDR3 reads CASSQGPYEQYF. CDR3 nucleotide sequence: TGTGCCAGCAGCCAAGGGCCCTACGAGCAGTACTTC.

V usage is TRBV19 and J usage is TRBJ2-7; D is undetermined. CDR3 size: 13 residues. Germline values: CDR1 LNHDA, CDR2 SQIVND (reference sequence). The V gene lost 5 bases and the J gene lost 0 bases, with 8 bases spanning the gap. CDR3 bases: TGTGCCAGTAGTTTCCTGAGCTCCTACGAGCAGTACTTC. Its protein product is CASSFLSSYEQYF. Together with reference TRBV19 and TRBJ2-7, the CDR3 gives the full variable domain: DGGITQSPKYLFRKEGQNVTLSCEQNLNHDAMYWYRQDPGQGLRLIYYSQIVNDFQKGDIAEGYSVSREKKESFPLTVTSAQKNPTAFYLCASSFLSSYEQYFGPGTRLTVT.

The rearrangement links TRBV30 to TRBJ1-4; TRBD1 aligns across 9 bases. This CDR3 has 12 residues. CDR1 and CDR2 from the germline V gene are GTSNPN and SVGIG (reference sequence). V lost 7 bases to trimming and J lost 6 bases; unmatched junction nucleotides: 3. As DNA, the CDR3 is TGTGCCTCAACAGGGGGCCATGAAAAACTGTTTTTT. It codes for CASTGGHEKLFF. Together with reference TRBV30 and TRBJ1-4, the CDR3 gives the full variable domain: SQTIHQWPATLVQPVGSPLSLECTVEGTSNPNLYWYRQAAGRGLQLLFYSVGIGQISSEVPQNLSASRPQDRQFILSSKKLLLSDSGFYLCASTGGHEKLFFGSGTQLSVL.

The J gene is TRBJ1-6, the V gene TRBV6-5, with TRBD1 identical over 8 bases. Germline V lookup: CDR1 MNHEY, CDR2 SVGAGI. The CDR3 is 14 amino acids. V dropped 6 bases and J dropped 6; count of bases not matched to a gene: 4. CDR3 nucleotide sequence: TGTGCCAGCAGGGGGACAGGATTTAATTCACCCCTCCACTTT. Translation: CASRGTGFNSPLHF.